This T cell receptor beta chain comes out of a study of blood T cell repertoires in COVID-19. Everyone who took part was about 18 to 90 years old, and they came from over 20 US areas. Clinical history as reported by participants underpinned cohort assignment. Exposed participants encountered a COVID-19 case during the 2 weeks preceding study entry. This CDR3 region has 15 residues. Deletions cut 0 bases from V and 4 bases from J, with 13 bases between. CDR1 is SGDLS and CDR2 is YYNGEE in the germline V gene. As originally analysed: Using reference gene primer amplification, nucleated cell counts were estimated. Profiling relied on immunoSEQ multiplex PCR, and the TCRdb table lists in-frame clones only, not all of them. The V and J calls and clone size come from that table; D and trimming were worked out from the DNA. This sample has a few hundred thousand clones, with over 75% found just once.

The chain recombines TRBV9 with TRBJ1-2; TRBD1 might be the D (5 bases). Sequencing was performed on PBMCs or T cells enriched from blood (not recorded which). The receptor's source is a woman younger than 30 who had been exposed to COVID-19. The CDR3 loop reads CASSVEGEVFYGYTF. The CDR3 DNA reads TGTGCCAGCAGCGTAGAAGGGGAGGTATTCTATGGCTACACCTTC.